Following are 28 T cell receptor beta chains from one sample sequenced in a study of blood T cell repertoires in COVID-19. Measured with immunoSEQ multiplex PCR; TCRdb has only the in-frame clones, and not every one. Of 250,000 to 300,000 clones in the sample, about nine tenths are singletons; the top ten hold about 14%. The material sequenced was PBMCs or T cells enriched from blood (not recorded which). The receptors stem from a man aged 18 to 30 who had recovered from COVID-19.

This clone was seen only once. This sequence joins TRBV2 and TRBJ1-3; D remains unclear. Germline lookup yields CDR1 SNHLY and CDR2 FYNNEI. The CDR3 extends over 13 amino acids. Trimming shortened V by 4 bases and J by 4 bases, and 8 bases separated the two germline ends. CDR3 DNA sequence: TGTGCCAGCAGTGTTAGCCTCGGAAACACCATATATTTT. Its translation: CASSVSLGNTIYF.

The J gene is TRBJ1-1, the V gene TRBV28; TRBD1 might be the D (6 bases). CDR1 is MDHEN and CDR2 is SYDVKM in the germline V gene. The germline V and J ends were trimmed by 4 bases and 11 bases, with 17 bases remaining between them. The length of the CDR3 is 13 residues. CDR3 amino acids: CASSSFSKGVAFF. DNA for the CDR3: TGTGCCAGCAGTTCGTTCAGTAAGGGGGTGGCTTTCTTT.

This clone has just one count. As DNA, the CDR3 is TGTGCCAGCAGCTTAGCTAGCGGGGGGGCCGCGGGTTACGAGCAGTACTTC. Translation gives CASSLASGGAAGYEQYF. V is TRBV7-2 and J is TRBJ2-7, with TRBD2 matching over 11 bases. The CDR3 extends over 17 amino acids. With V trimmed by 0 bases and J by 4 bases, 8 bases remained unmatched. CDR1 is SGHTA and CDR2 is FQGNSA in the germline V gene.

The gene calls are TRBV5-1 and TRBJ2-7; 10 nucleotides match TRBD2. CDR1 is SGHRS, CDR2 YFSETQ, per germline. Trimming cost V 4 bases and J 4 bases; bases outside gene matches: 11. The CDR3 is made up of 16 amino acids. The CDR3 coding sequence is TGCGCCAGCAGCCCCCGTTCTAGCGGGGGCTTATACGAGCAGTACTTC. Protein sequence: CASSPRSSGGLYEQYF.

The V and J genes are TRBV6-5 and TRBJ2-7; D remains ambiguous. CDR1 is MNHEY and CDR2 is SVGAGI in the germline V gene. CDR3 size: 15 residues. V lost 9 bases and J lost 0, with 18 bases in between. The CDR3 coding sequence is TGTGCCAGTCTACTCGGCGGCCCGAGCTCCTACGAGCAGTACTTC. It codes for CASLLGGPSSYEQYF.

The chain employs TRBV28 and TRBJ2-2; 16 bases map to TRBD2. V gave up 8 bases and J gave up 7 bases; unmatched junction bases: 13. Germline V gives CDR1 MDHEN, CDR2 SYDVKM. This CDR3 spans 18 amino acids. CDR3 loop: CASGAGTSGRAKSGELFF. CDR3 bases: TGTGCCAGCGGCGCCGGGACTAGCGGGAGGGCCAAGAGCGGGGAGCTGTTTTTT. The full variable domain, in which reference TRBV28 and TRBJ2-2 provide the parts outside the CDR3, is DVKVTQSSRYLVKRTGEKVFLECVQDMDHENMFWYRQDPGLGLRLIYFSYDVKMKEKGDIPEGYSVSREKKERFSLILESASTNQTSMYLCASGAGTSGRAKSGELFFGEGSRLTVL.

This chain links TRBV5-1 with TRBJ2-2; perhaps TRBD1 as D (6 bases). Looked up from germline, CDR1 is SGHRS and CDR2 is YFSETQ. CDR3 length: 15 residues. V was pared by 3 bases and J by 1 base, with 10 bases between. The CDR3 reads CASSYTTGNTGELFF. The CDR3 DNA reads TGCGCCAGCAGCTACACGACAGGGAACACCGGGGAGCTGTTTTTT. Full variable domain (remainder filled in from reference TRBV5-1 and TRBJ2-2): KAGVTQTPRYLIKTRGQQVTLSCSPISGHRSVSWYQQTPGQGLQFLFEYFSETQRNKGNFPGRFSGRQFSNSRSEMNVSTLELGDSALYLCASSYTTGNTGELFFGEGSRLTVL.

The chain's CDR3 is CASAERASGYEQYF. The CDR3 nucleotides read TGTGCCAGCGCCGAGAGGGCTAGCGGCTACGAGCAGTACTTC. This chain joins TRBV2 and TRBJ2-7; 7 bases fit TRBD2. With V trimmed by 8 bases and J by 3 bases, 10 bases remained unmatched. CDR3 length: 14 residues. Germline assignment: CDR1 SNHLY and CDR2 FYNNEI.

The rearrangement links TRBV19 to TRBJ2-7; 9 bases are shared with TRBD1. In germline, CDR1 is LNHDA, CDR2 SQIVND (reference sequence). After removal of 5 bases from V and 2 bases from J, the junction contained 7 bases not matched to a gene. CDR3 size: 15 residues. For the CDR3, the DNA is TGTGCCAGTAGTGCCGGGACAGGGCGGACCTACGAGCAGTACTTC. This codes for CASSAGTGRTYEQYF.

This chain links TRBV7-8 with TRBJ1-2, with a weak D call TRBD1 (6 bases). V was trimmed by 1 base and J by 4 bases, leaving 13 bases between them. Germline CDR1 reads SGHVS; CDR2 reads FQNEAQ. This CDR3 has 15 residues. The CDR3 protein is CASSLDTLQGYGYTF. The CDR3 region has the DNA TGTGCCAGCAGCTTAGATACTTTACAGGGCTATGGCTACACCTTC.

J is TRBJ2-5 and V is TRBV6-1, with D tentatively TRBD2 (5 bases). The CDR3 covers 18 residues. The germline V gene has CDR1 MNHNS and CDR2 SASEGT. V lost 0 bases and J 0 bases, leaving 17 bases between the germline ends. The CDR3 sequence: CASSEARRAPTYQETQYF. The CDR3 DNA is TGTGCCAGCAGTGAAGCCCGGCGGGCACCGACCTACCAAGAGACCCAGTACTTC.

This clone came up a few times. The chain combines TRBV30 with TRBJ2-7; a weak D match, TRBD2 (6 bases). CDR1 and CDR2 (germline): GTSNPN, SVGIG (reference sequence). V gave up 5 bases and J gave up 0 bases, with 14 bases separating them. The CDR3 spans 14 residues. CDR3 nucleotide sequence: TGTGCCTGGGGGCGGCAGGACTACTCCTACGAGCAGTACTTC. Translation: CAWGRQDYSYEQYF. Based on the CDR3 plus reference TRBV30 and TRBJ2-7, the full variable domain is SQTIHQWPATLVQPVGSPLSLECTVEGTSNPNLYWYRQAAGRGLQLLFYSVGIGQISSEVPQNLSASRPQDRQFILSSKKLLLSDSGFYLCAWGRQDYSYEQYFGPGTRLTVT.

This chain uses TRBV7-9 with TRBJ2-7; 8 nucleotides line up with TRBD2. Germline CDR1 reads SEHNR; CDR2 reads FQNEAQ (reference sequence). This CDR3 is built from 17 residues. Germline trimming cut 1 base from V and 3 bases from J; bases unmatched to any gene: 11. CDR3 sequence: CASSLDQWVAGIYEQYF. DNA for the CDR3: TGTGCCAGCAGCTTAGATCAATGGGTAGCGGGGATCTACGAGCAGTACTTC.

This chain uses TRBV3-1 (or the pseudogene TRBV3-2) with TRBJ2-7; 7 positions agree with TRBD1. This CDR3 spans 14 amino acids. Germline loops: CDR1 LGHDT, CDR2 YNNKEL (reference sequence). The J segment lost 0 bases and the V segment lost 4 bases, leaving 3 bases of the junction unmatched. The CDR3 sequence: CASSLGQNSYEQYF. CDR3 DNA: TGTGCCAGCAGCCTGGGACAGAACTCCTACGAGCAGTACTTC.

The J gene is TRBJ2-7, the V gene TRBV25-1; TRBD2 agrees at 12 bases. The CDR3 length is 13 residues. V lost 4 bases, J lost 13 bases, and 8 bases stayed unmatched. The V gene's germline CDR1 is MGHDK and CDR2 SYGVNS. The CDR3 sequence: CASSVIGLAGTYF. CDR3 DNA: TGTGCCAGCAGTGTAATTGGACTAGCGGGAACATACTTC.

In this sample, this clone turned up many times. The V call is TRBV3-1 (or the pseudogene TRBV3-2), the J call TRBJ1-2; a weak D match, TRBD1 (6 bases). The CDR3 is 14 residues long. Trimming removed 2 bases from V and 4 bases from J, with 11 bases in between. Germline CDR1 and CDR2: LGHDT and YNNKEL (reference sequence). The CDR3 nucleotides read TGTGCCAGCAGCCAATACAGGGCTGGCTATGGCTACACCTTC. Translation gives CASSQYRAGYGYTF.

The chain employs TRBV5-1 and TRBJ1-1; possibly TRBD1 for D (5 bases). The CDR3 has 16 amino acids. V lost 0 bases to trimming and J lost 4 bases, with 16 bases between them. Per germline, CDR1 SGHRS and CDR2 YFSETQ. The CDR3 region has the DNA TGCGCCAGCAGCTTGGGAGTTCGGGACGGGAGCACTGAAGCTTTCTTT. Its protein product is CASSLGVRDGSTEAFF.

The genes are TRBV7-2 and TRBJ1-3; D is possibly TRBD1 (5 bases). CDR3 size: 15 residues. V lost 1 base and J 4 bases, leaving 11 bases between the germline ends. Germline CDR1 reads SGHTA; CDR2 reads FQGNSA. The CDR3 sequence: CASSLGSGSGNTIYF. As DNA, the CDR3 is TGTGCCAGCAGCTTAGGGTCAGGGTCAGGAAACACCATATATTTT.

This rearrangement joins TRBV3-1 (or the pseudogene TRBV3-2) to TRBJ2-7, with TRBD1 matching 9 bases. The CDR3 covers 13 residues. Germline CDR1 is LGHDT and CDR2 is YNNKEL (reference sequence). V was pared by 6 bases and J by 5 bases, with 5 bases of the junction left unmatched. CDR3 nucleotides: TGTGCCAGCAGTCGACAGGGGGACAACGAGCAGTACTTC. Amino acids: CASSRQGDNEQYF.

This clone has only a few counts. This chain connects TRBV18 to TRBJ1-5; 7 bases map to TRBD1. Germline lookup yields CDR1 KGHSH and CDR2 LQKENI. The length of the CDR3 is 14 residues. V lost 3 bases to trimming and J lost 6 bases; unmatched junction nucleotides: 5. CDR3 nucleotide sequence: TGTGCCAGCTCACCCCAGGGGGACAGTCAGCCCCAGCATTTT. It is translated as CASSPQGDSQPQHF.

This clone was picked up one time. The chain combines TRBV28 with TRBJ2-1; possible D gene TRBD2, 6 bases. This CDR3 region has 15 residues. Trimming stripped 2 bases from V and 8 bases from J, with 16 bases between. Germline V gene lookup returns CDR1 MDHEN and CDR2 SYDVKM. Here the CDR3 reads CASSLGGTVPHEQFF. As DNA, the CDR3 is TGTGCCAGCAGTTTAGGCGGGACGGTGCCTCATGAGCAGTTCTTC.

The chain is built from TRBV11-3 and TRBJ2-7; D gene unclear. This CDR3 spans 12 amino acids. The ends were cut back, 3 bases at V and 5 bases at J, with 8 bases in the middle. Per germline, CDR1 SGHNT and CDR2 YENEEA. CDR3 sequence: CASSLGRDEQYF. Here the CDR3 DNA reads TGTGCCAGCAGCTTGGGCCGCGACGAGCAGTACTTC. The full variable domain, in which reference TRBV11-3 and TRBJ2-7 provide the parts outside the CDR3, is EAGVVQSPRYKIIEKKQPVAFWCNPISGHNTLYWYLQNLGQGPELLIRYENEEAVDDSQLPKDRFSAERLKGVDSTLKIQPAELGDSAVYLCASSLGRDEQYFGPGTRLTVT.

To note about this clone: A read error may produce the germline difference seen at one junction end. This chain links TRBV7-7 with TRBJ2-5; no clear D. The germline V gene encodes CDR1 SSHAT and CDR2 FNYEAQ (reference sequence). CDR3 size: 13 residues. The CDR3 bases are TGTGCTAGCAGCTTAGGGTTTGGCGAGACCCAGTACTTC. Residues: CASSLGFGETQYF.

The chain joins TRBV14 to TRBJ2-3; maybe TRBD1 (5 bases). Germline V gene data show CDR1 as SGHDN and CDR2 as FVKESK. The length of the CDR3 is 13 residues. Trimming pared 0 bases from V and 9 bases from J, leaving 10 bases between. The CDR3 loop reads CASSQEWKGTQYF. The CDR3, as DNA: TGTGCCAGCAGCCAAGAGTGGAAGGGGACGCAGTATTTT.

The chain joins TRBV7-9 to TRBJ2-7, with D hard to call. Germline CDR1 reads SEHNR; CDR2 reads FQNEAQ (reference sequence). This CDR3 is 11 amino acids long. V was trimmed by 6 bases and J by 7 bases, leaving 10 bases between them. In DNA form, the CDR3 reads TGTGCCAGCAGTGCCCGGGTGGAGCAGTACTTC. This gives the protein CASSARVEQYF.

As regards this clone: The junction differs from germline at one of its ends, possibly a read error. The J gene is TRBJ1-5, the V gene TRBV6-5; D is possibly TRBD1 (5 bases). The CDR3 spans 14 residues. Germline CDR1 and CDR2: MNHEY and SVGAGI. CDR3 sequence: CASNYGASNQPQHF. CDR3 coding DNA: TGTGCCAGCAATTACGGGGCAAGCAATCAGCCCCAGCATTTT.

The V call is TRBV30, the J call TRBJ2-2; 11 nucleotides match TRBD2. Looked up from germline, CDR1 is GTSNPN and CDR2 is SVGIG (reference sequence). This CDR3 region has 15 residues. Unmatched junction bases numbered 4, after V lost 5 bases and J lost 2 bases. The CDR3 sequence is CAWGLAGGNTGELFF. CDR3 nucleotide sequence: TGTGCCTGGGGCCTAGCGGGGGGAAACACCGGGGAGCTGTTTTTT. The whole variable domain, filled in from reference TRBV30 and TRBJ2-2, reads SQTIHQWPATLVQPVGSPLSLECTVEGTSNPNLYWYRQAAGRGLQLLFYSVGIGQISSEVPQNLSASRPQDRQFILSSKKLLLSDSGFYLCAWGLAGGNTGELFFGEGSRLTVL.

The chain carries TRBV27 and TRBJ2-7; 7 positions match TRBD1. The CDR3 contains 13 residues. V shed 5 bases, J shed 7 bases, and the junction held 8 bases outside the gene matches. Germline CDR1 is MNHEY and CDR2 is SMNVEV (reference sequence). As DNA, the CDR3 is TGTGCCAGCAGTCCCCAGGGGGTGGAAGAGCAGTACTTC. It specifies CASSPQGVEEQYF.